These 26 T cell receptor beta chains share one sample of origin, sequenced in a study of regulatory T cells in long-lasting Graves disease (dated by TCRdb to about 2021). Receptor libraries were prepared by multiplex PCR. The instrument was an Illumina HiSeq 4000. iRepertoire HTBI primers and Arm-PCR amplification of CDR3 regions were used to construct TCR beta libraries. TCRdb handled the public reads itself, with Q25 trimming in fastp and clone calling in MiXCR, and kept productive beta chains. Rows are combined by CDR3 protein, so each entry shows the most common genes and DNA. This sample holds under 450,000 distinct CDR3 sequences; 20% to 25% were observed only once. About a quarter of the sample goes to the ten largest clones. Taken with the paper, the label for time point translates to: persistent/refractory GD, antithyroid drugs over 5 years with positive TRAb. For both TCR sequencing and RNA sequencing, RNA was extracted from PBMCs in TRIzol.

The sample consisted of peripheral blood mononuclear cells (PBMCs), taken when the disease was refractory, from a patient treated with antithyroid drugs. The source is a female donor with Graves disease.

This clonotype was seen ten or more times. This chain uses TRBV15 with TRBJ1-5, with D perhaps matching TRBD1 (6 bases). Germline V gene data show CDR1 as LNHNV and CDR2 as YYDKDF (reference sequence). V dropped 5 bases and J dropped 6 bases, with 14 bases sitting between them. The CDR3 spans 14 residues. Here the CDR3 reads CATSVVTGGQPQHF. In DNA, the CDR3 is TGTGCCACCAGCGTGGTGACAGGTGGTCAGCCCCAGCATTTT.

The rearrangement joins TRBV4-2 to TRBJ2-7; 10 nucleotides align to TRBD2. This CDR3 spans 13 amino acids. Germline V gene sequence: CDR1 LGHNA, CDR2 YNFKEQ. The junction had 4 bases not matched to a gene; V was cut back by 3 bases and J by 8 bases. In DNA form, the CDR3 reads TGTGCCAGCAGCCAGCTAGCGGGAGATAAGCAGTACTTC. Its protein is CASSQLAGDKQYF.

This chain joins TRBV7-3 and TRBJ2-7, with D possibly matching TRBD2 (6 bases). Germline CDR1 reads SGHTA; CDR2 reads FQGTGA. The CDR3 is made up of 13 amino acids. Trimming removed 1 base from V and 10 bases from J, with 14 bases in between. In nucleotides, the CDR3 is TGTGCCAGCAGCTTAATCGCGGGATATGAACAGTACTTC. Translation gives CASSLIAGYEQYF.

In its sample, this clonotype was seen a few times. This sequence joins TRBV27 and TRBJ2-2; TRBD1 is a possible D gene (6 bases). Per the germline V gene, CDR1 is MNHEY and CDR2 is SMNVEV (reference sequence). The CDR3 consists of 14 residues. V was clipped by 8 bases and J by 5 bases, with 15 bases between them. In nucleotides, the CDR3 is TGTGCCAGCTCATACAGGGAGCGGACCGGGGAGCTGTTTTTT. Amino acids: CASSYRERTGELFF.

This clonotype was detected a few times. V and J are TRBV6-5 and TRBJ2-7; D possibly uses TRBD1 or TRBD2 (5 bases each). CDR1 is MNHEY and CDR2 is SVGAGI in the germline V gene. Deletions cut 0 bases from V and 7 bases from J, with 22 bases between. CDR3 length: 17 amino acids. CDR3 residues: CASSYSIQGPKTGEQYF. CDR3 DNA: TGTGCCAGCAGTTACTCGATCCAGGGCCCCAAAACGGGGGAGCAGTACTTC.

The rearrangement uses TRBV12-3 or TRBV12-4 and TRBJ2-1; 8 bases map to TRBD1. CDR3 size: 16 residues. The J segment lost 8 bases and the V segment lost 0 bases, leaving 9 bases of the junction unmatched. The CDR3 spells CASSLAEFQGAYEQFF. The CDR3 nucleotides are TGTGCCAGCAGTTTAGCCGAGTTCCAGGGGGCCTATGAGCAGTTCTTC.

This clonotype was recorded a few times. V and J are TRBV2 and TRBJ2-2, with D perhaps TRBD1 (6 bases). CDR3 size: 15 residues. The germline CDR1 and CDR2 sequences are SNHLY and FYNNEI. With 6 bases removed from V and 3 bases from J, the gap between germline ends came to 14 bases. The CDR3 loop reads CASREDRTYTGELFF. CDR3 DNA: TGTGCCAGCAGGGAGGACAGAACCTACACCGGGGAGCTGTTTTTT.

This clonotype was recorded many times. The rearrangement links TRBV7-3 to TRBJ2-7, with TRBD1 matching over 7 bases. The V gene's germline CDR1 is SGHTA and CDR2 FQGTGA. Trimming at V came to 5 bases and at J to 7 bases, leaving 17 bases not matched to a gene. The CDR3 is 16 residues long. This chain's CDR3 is CASSPIRLGQLKEQYF. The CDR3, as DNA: TGTGCCAGCAGCCCGATACGCCTGGGACAGCTTAAGGAGCAGTACTTC.

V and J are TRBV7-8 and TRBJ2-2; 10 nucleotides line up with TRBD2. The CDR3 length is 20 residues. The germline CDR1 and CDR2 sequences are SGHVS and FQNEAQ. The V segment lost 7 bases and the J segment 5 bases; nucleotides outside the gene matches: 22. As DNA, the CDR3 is TGTGCCAGCAACCCCAACACGGTAGCTAGCGGGAGAGGTATAACCGGGGAGCTGTTTTTT. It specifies CASNPNTVASGRGITGELFF. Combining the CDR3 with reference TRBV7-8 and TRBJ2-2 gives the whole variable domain GAGVSQSPRYKVAKRGQDVALRCDPISGHVSLFWYQQALGQGPEFLTYFQNEAQLDKSGLPSDRFFAERPEGSVSTLKIQRTQQEDSAVYLCASNPNTVASGRGITGELFFGEGSRLTVL.

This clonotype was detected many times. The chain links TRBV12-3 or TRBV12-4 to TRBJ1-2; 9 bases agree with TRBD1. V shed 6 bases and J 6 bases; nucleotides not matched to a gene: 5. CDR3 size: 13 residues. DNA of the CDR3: TGTGCCAGCAGGTTGGGACAGGGCCATGGCTACACCTTC. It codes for CASRLGQGHGYTF.

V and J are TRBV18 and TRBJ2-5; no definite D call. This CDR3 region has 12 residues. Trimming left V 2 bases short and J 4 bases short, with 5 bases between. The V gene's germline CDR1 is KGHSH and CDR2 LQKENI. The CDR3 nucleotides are TGTGCCAGCTCACCAAATTCAGAGACCCAGTACTTC. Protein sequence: CASSPNSETQYF.

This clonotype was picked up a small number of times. In nucleotides, the CDR3 is TGCAGTGCTAGCAACGTAGTGGTGTTTGCCTACAATGAGCAGTTCTTC. This translates into CSASNVVVFAYNEQFF. The chain links TRBV20-1 to TRBJ2-1; D ambiguous. V was pared by 3 bases and J by 2 bases, with 17 bases between. Per the germline V gene, CDR1 is DFQATT and CDR2 is SNEGSKA (reference sequence). This CDR3 is built from 16 residues.

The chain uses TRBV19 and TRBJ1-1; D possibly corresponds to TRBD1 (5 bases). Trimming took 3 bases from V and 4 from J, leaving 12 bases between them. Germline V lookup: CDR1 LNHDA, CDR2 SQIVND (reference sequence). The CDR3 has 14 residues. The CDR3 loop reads CASSIRRGGTEAFF. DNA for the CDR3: TGTGCCAGTAGTATCCGTCGGGGCGGCACTGAAGCTTTCTTT.

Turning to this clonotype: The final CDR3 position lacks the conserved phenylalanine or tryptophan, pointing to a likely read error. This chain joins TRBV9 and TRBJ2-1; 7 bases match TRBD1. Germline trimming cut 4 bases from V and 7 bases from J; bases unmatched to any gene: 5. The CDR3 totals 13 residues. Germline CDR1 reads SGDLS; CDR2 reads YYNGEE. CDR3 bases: TGTGCCAGCAGCTTTACAGGGGTAAATGAGCAGTTCCTC. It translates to CASSFTGVNEQFL.

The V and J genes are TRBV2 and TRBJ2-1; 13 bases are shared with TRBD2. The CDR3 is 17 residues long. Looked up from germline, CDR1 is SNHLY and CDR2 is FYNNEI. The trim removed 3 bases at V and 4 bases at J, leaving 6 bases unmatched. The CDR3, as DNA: TGTGCCAGCAGTGACTTCACTAGCGGGAGGGGTTACAATGAGCAGTTCTTC. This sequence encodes CASSDFTSGRGYNEQFF.

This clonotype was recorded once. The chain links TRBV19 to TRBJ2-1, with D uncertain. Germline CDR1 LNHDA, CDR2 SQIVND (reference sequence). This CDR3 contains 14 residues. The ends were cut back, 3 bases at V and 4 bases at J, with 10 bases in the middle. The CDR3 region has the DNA TGTGCCAGTAGTATTCGGCAGAATTACAATGAGCAGTTCTTC. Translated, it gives CASSIRQNYNEQFF.

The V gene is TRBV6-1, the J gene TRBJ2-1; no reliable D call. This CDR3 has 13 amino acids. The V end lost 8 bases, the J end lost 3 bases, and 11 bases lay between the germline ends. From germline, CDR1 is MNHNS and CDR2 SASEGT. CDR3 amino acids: CASQLLLYNEQFF. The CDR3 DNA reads TGTGCCAGCCAATTACTACTCTACAATGAGCAGTTCTTC.

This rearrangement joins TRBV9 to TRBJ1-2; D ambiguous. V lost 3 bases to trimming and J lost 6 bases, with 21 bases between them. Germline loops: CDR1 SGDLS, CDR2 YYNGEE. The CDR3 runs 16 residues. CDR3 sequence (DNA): TGTGCCAGCAGCGGCGGAACTTTCGGGGAGGTCGATGGCTACACCTTC. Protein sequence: CASSGGTFGEVDGYTF. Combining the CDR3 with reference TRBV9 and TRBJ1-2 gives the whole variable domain DSGVTQTPKHLITATGQRVTLRCSPRSGDLSVYWYQQSLDQGLQFLIQYYNGEERAKGNILERFSAQQFPDLHSELNLSSLELGDSALYFCASSGGTFGEVDGYTFGSGTRLTVV.

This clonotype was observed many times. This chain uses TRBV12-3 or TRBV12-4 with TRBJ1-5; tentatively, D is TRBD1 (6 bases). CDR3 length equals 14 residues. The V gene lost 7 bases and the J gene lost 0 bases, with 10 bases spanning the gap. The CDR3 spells CASKPDSSNQPQHF. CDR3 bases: TGTGCCAGCAAACCGGACAGTAGCAATCAGCCCCAGCATTTT.

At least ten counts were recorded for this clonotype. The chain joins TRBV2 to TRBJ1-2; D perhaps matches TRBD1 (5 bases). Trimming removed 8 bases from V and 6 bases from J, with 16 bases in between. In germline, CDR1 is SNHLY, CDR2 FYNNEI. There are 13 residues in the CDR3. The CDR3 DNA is TGTGCCAGCCAGCGCTTGGGGGACGATGGCTACACCTTC. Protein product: CASQRLGDDGYTF.

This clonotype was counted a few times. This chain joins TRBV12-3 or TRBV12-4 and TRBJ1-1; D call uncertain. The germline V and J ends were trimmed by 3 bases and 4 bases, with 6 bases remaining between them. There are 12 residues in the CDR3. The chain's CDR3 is CASSFFSTEAFF. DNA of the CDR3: TGTGCCAGCAGTTTCTTTTCCACTGAAGCTTTCTTT.

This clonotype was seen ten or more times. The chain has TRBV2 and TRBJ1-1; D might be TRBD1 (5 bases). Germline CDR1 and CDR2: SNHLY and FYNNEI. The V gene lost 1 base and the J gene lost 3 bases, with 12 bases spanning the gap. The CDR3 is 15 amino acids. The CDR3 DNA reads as TGTGCCAGCAGTGAAGGTCGGGGGGGGTACACTGAAGCTTTCTTT. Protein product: CASSEGRGGYTEAFF.

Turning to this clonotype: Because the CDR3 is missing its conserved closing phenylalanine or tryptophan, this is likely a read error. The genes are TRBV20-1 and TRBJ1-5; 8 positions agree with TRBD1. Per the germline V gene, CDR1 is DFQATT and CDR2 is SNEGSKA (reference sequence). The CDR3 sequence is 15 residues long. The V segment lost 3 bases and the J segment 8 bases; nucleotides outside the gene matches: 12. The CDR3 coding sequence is TGCAGTGCTAGTTGGAGGGAAGCGACAGGGGAGCCCCAGCATTCT. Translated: CSASWREATGEPQHS.

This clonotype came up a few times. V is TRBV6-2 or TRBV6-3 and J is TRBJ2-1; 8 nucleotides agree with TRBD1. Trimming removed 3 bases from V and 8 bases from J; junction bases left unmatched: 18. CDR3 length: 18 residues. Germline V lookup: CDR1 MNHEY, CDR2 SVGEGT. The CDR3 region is CASSYSASGQGRLDEQFF. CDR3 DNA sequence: TGTGCCAGCAGTTATTCCGCCTCCGGACAGGGTAGACTAGATGAGCAGTTCTTC.

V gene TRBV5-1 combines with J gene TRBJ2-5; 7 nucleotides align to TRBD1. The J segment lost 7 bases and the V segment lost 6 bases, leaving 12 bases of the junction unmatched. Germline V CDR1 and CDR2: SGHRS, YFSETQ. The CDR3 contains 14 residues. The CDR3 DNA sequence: TGCGCCAGCAAGGGACAGAAGTCAAGTGGGACCCAGTACTTC. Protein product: CASKGQKSSGTQYF.

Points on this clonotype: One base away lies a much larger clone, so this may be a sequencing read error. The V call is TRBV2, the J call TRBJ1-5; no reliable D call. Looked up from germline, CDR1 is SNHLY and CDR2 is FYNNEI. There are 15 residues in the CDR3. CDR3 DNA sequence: TGTGTCAGCAGTGTACAAAGGATTGGCAATCAGCCCCAGCATTTT. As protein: CVSSVQRIGNQPQHF.